This T cell receptor beta chain derives from a study of T-cell reconstitution after alpha-beta-depleted transplantation in children. The CDR3 loop spans 12 amino acids. CDR1 and CDR2 (germline): SGHNT, YYREEE (reference sequence). V lost 4 bases and J lost 5, with 7 bases in between. Unique molecular identifiers were built into the TCRbeta library. MiXCR, applied by TCRdb to the PCR reads, yields one record per CDR3 protein. The table lists just under 550,000 distinct CDR3 sequences, about 16% of them singletons. Sequences were derived from PBMCs from the stem cell graft donor, sampled from the stem cell graft. The chain joins TRBV5-4 to TRBJ2-1; no clear D gene. The receptor was derived from a human donor who donated a stem cell graft to a child with acute lymphoblastic leukemia. The DNA for the CDR3 is TGTGCCAGCAGCCCCGAGGACAATGAGCAGTTCTTC. Protein product: CASSPEDNEQFF.